Only a few counts were recorded for the clone carrying this T cell receptor beta chain. Its specificity is not known. Germline CDR1 is SEHNR and CDR2 is FQNEAQ (reference sequence). The CDR3 contains 13 residues. Deletions cut 5 bases from V and 4 bases from J, with 8 bases between. This sample was taken from a study of CD8 T cells in ankylosing spondylitis. TCRdb re-analysed the 5' RACE reads in MiXCR, keeping a single row per CDR3 protein. This sample has fewer than 400,000 distinct CDR3 sequences, with roughly 8% found just once. Overall study findings and caveats: Seemingly characteristic of ankylosing spondylitis blood was a TCR beta motif consisting of about 8 highly homologous variants.

The sequence came from a male donor with ankylosing spondylitis. The V call is TRBV7-9, the J call TRBJ2-2; D is undetermined. Material for sequencing was blood, either unsorted or a sorted T cell fraction (not recorded which). The CDR3 coding sequence is TGTGCCAGCAGCCGTTTGGGCACCGGGGAGCTGTTTTTT. It codes for CASSRLGTGELFF. The complete variable domain, with remaining parts taken from reference TRBV7-9 and TRBJ2-2, reads DTGVSQNPRHKITKRGQNVTFRCDPISEHNRLYWYRQTLGQGPEFLTYFQNEAQLEKSRLLSDRFSAERPKGSFSTLEIQRTEQGDSAMYLCASSRLGTGELFFGEGSRLTVL.